This TCR beta chain emerged from a study of shared clonotypes between healthy human individuals. At a deep level, the assay was run. Authors' data handling: Junction-only sequences without quality scores came from ImmunoSEQ, so filtering differed. Profiled with immunoSEQ multiplex PCR; TCRdb holds only in-frame clones, not every one. Clone size and the V and J calls come from that table; the DNA yielded D and trimming. The data hold a few million clones, with 80% to 95% observed a single time. Germline V lookup: CDR1 SGHTA, CDR2 FQGNSA. Trimming stripped 2 bases from V and 1 base from J, with 11 bases between. The CDR3 totals 15 residues.

This receptor was taken from a man in his late teens or twenties in good health. Some clones in this sample may be carry-over from other donors' samples. J is TRBJ1-1 and V is TRBV7-2; possible D gene TRBD1, 5 bases. The specimen was naive CD4+ T cells from PBMCs. As for subset: CD45RA+ positively selected. CDR3 in amino acids: CASSLMGQTNTEAFF. In DNA form, the CDR3 reads TGTGCCAGCAGCTTAATGGGGCAGACGAACACTGAAGCTTTCTTT.